This is a list of T cell receptor beta chains from one sample in a study of cytomegalovirus exposure and HLA in healthy donors. The repertoire was sequenced with immunoSEQ multiplex PCR; TCRdb's copy has only in-frame clones and lacks some. The table lists 150,000 to 200,000 clones, 80% of them singletons, with 5% to 7% in the top ten. The specimen sequenced was PBMCs. Receptor source: a man aged 35-49 years in good health and CMV-seronegative. Both conserved end residues are part of each CDR3. Each record gives: V gene, D gene, CDR3 length, clone size, J gene, CDR3 DNA, CDR3 protein. A D gene is named only where the DNA matches it firmly. Clone size appears in some rows only: once, few, many, or a class for an expanded clone.

v_call: TRBV11-3; d_call: TRBD1; cdr3_length: 15; clone_size: NA; j_call: TRBJ1-1; cdr3_nt: TGTGCCAGCAGCTTAGAGGGACAGTCGGGGCCTCAGGCTTTCTTT; cdr3_aa: CASSLEGQSGPQAFF
v_call: TRBV4-3; d_call: NA; cdr3_length: 14; clone_size: NA; j_call: TRBJ1-2; cdr3_nt: TGCGCCAGCAGCCAATCCATGCACATCTATGGCTACACCTTC; cdr3_aa: CASSQSMHIYGYTF
v_call: TRBV30; d_call: TRBD2; cdr3_length: 15; clone_size: NA; j_call: TRBJ2-7; cdr3_nt: TGTGCCTGGAGTCTTGGACTAGCGGGAGTGGACGAGCAGTACTTC; cdr3_aa: CAWSLGLAGVDEQYF
v_call: TRBV7-9; d_call: NA; cdr3_length: 16; clone_size: once; j_call: TRBJ1-6; cdr3_nt: TGTGCCAGCAGCCCCCGAACAGGGCCTATAAATTCACCCCTCCACTTT; cdr3_aa: CASSPRTGPINSPLHF
v_call: TRBV7-2; d_call: NA; cdr3_length: 19; clone_size: NA; j_call: TRBJ1-4; cdr3_nt: TGTGCCAGCGGGCTCGGACCTACCCCAATTGGGGGCCATAATGAAAAACTGTTTTTT; cdr3_aa: CASGLGPTPIGGHNEKLFF
v_call: TRBV30; d_call: NA; cdr3_length: 14; clone_size: once; j_call: TRBJ1-1; cdr3_nt: TGTGCCTGGAGTTTGACTGGAATGAACACTGAAGCTTTCTTT; cdr3_aa: CAWSLTGMNTEAFF
v_call: TRBV27; d_call: NA; cdr3_length: 14; clone_size: NA; j_call: TRBJ1-1; cdr3_nt: TGTGCCAGCTCTTGGACTCGCGAGAACACTGAAGCTTTCTTT; cdr3_aa: CASSWTRENTEAFF
v_call: TRBV7-2; d_call: TRBD1; cdr3_length: 15; clone_size: NA; j_call: TRBJ1-4; cdr3_nt: TGTGCCAGCAGCTTAGCCTCCCAGGGGGCGGAAAAACTGTTTTTT; cdr3_aa: CASSLASQGAEKLFF
v_call: TRBV5-1; d_call: TRBD1; cdr3_length: 17; clone_size: NA; j_call: TRBJ2-7; cdr3_nt: TGCGCCAGCAGCTTCTTAACATTTCGGGACAGCTCCTACGAGCAGTACTTC; cdr3_aa: CASSFLTFRDSSYEQYF
v_call: TRBV6-6; d_call: TRBD1; cdr3_length: 15; clone_size: NA; j_call: TRBJ2-5; cdr3_nt: TGTGCCAGCAGTTTCCGGACAGGGTCTCTAGAGACCCAGTACTTC; cdr3_aa: CASSFRTGSLETQYF
v_call: TRBV7-2; d_call: TRBD1; cdr3_length: 15; clone_size: NA; j_call: TRBJ1-2; cdr3_nt: TGTGCCAGCAGCTTGACAGGGAAGGGAGAGTATGGCTACACCTTC; cdr3_aa: CASSLTGKGEYGYTF
v_call: TRBV5-1; d_call: TRBD2; cdr3_length: 15; clone_size: few; j_call: TRBJ2-1; cdr3_nt: TGCGCCAGCAGCCCGGGACTAGCGGGAGTCAGTGAGCAGTTCTTC; cdr3_aa: CASSPGLAGVSEQFF
v_call: TRBV30; d_call: TRBD1; cdr3_length: 14; clone_size: NA; j_call: TRBJ1-2; cdr3_nt: TGTGCCTGGACCCCGGGACAGGGGGCTCATGGCTACACCTTC; cdr3_aa: CAWTPGQGAHGYTF
v_call: TRBV5-8; d_call: NA; cdr3_length: 15; clone_size: NA; j_call: TRBJ1-4; cdr3_nt: TGTGCCAGCAGCAGATCAGGGGTTAGGAATGAAAAACTGTTTTTT; cdr3_aa: CASSRSGVRNEKLFF
v_call: TRBV7-8; d_call: TRBD1; cdr3_length: 13; clone_size: few; j_call: TRBJ1-2; cdr3_nt: TGTGCCAGCAGCCCTGGACAGGGAGGTGGCTACACCTTC; cdr3_aa: CASSPGQGGGYTF
v_call: TRBV11-3; d_call: TRBD2; cdr3_length: 15; clone_size: NA; j_call: TRBJ2-5; cdr3_nt: TGTGCCAGCAGCCGCCGGGACGGGGGGATAGAGACCCAGTACTTC; cdr3_aa: CASSRRDGGIETQYF
v_call: TRBV14; d_call: NA; cdr3_length: 16; clone_size: NA; j_call: TRBJ2-3; cdr3_nt: TGTGCCAGCAGCCACCCCTTAGGGGCATACACAGATACGCAGTATTTT; cdr3_aa: CASSHPLGAYTDTQYF
v_call: TRBV7-2; d_call: TRBD1; cdr3_length: 16; clone_size: NA; j_call: TRBJ2-2; cdr3_nt: TGTGCCAGCAGCTCCCACTCGACAGGGGTTACCGGGGAGCTGTTTTTT; cdr3_aa: CASSSHSTGVTGELFF
v_call: TRBV5-8; d_call: TRBD2; cdr3_length: 16; clone_size: NA; j_call: TRBJ2-5; cdr3_nt: TGTGCCAGCAGCCGTCCGGGGACTAGCGGCCAAGAGACCCAGTACTTC; cdr3_aa: CASSRPGTSGQETQYF
v_call: TRBV27; d_call: TRBD2; cdr3_length: 16; clone_size: NA; j_call: TRBJ2-1; cdr3_nt: TGTGCCAGCAGGGAGAGTCCGGGACTAGCCTACAATGAGCAGTTCTTC; cdr3_aa: CASRESPGLAYNEQFF